This T cell receptor beta chain was found in a study of blood T cell repertoires in COVID-19. Study-level information: Acute and convalescent COVID-19 samples came from the United States, Italy and Spain. Sources were T cells, B-cell-depleted T cells, or PBMCs; the material itself was cDNA or gDNA.

This CDR3 is 14 amino acids long. With 4 bases clipped from V and 4 bases from J, the junction kept 6 bases outside the gene matches. Per germline, CDR1 SGHDT and CDR2 YYEEEE. Measured with immunoSEQ multiplex PCR; TCRdb has only the in-frame clones, and not every one. The data show 31,000 or so clones, nearly 90% seen once. Sequencing input: peripheral blood. The J gene is TRBJ2-5, the V gene TRBV5-6; 8 bases are shared with TRBD2. The TCR originated in an elderly man with acute or convalescent COVID-19. The CDR3 DNA is TGTGCCAGCAGCGTATCGGGACTAGGAGAGACCCAGTACTTC. Residues: CASSVSGLGETQYF.